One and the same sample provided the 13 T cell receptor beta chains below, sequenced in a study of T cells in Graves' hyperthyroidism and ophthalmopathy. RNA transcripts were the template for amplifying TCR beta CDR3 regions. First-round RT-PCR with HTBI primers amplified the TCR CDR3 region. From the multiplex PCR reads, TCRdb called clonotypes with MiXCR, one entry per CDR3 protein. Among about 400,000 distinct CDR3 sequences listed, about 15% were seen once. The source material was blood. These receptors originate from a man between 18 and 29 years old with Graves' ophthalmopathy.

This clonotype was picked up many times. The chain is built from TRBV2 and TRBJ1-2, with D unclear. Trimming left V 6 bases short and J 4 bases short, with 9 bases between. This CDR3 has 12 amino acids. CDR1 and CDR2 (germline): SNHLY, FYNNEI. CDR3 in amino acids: CASREGGYGYTF. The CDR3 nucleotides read TGTGCCAGCAGAGAGGGCGGCTATGGCTACACCTTC.

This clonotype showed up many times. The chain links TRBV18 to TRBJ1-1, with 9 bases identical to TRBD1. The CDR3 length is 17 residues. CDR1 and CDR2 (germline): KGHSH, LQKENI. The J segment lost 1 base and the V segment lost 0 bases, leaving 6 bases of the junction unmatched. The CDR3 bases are TGTGCCAGCTCACCACCTGTGGGACAGGGACCGAACACTGAAGCTTTCTTT. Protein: CASSPPVGQGPNTEAFF. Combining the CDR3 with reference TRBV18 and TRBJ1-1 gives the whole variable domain NAGVMQNPRHLVRRRGQEARLRCSPMKGHSHVYWYRQLPEEGLKFMVYLQKENIIDESGMPKERFSAEFPKEGPSILRIQQVVRGDSAAYFCASSPPVGQGPNTEAFFGQGTRLTVV.

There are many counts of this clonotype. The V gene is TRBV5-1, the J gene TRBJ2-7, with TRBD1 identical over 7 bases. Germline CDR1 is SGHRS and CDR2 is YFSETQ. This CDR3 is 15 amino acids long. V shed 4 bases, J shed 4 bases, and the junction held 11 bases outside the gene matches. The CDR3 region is CASSPRTGAIYEQYF. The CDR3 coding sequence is TGCGCCAGCAGCCCTCGGACAGGTGCAATTTACGAGCAGTACTTC.

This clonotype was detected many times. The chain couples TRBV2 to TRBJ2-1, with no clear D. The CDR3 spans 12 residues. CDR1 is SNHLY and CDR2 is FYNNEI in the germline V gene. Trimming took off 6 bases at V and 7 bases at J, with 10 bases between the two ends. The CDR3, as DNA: TGTGCCAGCAGACGGGTCGCGAATGAGCAGTTCTTC. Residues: CASRRVANEQFF.

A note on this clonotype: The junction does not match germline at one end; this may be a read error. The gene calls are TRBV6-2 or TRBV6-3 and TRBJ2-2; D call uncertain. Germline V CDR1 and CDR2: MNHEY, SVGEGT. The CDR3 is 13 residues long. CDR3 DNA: TGCGCCAGCAGTAGACCTTACACCGGGGAGCTGTTTTTT. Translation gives CASSRPYTGELFF.

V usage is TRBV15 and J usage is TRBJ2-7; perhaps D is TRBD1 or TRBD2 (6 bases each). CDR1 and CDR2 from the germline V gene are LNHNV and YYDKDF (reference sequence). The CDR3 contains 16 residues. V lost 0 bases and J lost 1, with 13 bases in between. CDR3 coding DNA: TGTGCCACCAGCAGAGATCATCGGGGGCCATCCTACGAGCAGTACTTC. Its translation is CATSRDHRGPSYEQYF.

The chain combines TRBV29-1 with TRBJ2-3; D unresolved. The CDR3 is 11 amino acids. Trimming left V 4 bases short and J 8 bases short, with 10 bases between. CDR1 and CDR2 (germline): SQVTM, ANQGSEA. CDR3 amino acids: CSVATLGTQYF. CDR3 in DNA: TGCAGCGTTGCGACCTTAGGTACGCAGTATTTT.

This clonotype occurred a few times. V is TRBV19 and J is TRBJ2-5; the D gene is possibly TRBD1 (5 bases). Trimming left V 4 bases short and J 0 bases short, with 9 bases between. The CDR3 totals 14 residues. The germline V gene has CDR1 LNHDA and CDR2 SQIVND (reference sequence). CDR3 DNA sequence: TGTGCCAGTAGTACTCGGACATACCAAGAGACCCAGTACTTC. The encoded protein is CASSTRTYQETQYF.

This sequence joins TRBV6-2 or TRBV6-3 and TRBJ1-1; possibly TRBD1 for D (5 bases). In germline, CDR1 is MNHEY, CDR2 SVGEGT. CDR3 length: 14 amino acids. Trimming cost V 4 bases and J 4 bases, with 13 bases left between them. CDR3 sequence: CASSWVGGGTEAFF. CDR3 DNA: TGTGCCAGCAGTTGGGTGGGGGGGGGCACTGAAGCTTTCTTT.

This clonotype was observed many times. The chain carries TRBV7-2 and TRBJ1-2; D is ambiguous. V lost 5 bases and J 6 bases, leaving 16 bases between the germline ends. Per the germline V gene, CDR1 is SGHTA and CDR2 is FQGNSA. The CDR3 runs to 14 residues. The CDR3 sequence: CASSQDRASHGYTF. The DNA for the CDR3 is TGTGCCAGCAGCCAAGACCGCGCGTCCCATGGCTACACCTTC.

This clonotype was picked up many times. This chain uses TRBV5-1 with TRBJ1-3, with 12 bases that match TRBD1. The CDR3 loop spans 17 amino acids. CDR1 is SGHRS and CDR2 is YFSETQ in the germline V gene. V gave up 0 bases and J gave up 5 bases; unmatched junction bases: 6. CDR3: CASSLEGTGGVRNTIYF. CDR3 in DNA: TGCGCCAGCAGCTTGGAAGGGACAGGGGGCGTCCGAAACACCATATATTTT.

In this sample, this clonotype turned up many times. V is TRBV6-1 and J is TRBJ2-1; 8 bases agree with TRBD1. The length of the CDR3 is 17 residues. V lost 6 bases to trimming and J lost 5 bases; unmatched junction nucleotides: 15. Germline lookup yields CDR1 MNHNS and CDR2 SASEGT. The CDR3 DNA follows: TGTGCCAGCAGACTGCCGGGACAGGTTGGACACGACAATGAGCAGTTCTTC. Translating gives CASRLPGQVGHDNEQFF.

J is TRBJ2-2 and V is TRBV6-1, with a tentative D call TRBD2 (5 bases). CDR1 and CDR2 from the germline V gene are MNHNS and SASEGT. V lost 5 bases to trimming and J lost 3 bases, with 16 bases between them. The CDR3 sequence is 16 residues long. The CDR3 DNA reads TGTGCCAGCAGTTGTATCTCTAGTAGCGACACCGGGGAGCTGTTTTTT. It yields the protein CASSCISSSDTGELFF.